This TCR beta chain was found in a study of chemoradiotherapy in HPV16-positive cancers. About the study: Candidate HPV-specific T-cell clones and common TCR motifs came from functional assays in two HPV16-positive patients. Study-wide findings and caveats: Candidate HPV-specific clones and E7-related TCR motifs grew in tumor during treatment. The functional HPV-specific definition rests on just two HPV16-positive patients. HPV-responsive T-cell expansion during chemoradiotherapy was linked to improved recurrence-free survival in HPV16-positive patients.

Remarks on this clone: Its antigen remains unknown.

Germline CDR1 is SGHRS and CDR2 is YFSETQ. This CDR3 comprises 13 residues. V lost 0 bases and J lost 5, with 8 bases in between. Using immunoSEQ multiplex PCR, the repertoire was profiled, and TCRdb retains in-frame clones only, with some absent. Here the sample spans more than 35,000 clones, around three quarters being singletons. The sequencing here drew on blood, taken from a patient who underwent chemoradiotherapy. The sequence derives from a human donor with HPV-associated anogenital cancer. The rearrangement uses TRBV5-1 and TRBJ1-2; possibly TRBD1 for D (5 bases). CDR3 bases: TGCGCCAGCAGCTTGGGGACAAGGTATGGCTACACCTTC. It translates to CASSLGTRYGYTF.